The following is a TCR beta chain sequence with its context. The CDR3 is 15 amino acids. Deletions cut 1 base from V and 3 bases from J, with 13 bases between. Germline CDR1 and CDR2: SGHDN and FVKESK. In the original workflow: Amplification from reference gene primers served as the basis for estimated nucleated cell counts. The data were produced by immunoSEQ multiplex PCR, yet TCRdb's version contains in-frame clones alone and is incomplete. D and trimming were read from the DNA, whereas the V and J calls and clone size are those reported in that table. The data hold 95,000 to 150,000 clones, with more than 70% observed a single time. This sample is part of a study of blood T cell repertoires in COVID-19. About the study: Sites in the United States, Italy and Spain provided acute and convalescent COVID-19 samples. The analysed material was cDNA or gDNA that came from T cells, B-cell-depleted T cells, or PBMCs.

The sample taken for sequencing was peripheral blood. The clonotype originates from a man of 80 years or more with active or convalescent COVID-19. The chain uses TRBV14 and TRBJ2-7; maybe TRBD2 (6 bases). The CDR3 protein is CASSQVGSGVYEQYF. DNA for the CDR3: TGTGCCAGCAGCCAAGTTGGTTCGGGGGTCTACGAGCAGTACTTC.